This TCR beta chain was found in a study of T cell responses to AZD1222 COVID-19 vaccine. This table comes from immunoSEQ multiplex PCR, and its TCRdb copy is limited to in-frame clones, with some not included. The table includes some 130,000 clones, under 90% detected once. This CDR3 spans 16 amino acids. Germline V gene data show CDR1 as MNHNS and CDR2 as SASEGT. V lost 2 bases and J lost 8; bases outside the gene matches: 9. The TCR comes from an adult in good health. This specimen was peripheral blood, taken on day 0 of AZD1222 vaccination. The chain couples TRBV6-1 to TRBJ1-2; TRBD1 matches at 12 bases. The CDR3 loop reads CASSEFLGTGGAGYTF. Written as DNA, the CDR3 is TGTGCCAGCAGTGAATTTTTGGGGACAGGGGGCGCAGGCTACACCTTC.